The entry below describes one TCR beta chain. This clonotype was seen at least ten times. Its antigen remains undetermined. No per-base quality is available; no much larger clone lies one base away. cDNA synthesis used template-switch 5'RACE with a primer carrying a 10-nucleotide random unique molecular identifier tagging each TCR transcript. Each sequencing run produced over 160 million TCR-beta sequences covering 15-18 subjects. Total RNA was extracted with the RNeasy kit. TCR-beta VDJ regions were amplified with primers for the TCR constant region and the 5'RACE anchor, using the KAPA Real-time Library Amplification kit. A first PCR added sample indexes and Illumina adaptors, after which a second PCR increased the library yield. After Ampure bead purification, the TCR product of roughly 650 bp was size-selected on a 2% E-gel SizeSelection system. Library quality was checked on a Bioanalyzer, concentration was measured with Qubit, and libraries were quantified with the Kapa Library Quantification kit before pooling. Paired-end 2 x 150 bp sequencing of the libraries was performed on an Illumina HiSeq 2500. To increase sequence diversity, roughly 24-30% phiX was spiked into each library pool. Processing in the source paper ran as follows. Quality-filtered reads were processed with the UMI-based MiGEC pipeline, and over 80% of raw TCR sequences were removed by the MiGEC pipeline during error correction. VDJ genes were aligned to IMGT germline references, and clonotypes were defined by unique CDR3 amino acid sequence plus V-J genes. Clonal expansion, Shannon diversity, and CDR3 relatedness (CalcPairwiseDistances, ClusterSamples) were evaluated with VDJtools, and phylogenetic trees were built with CLCbio workbench. Using coefficient-of-variation modelling across technical triplicates, the study counted a clone as expanded if it had at least 8 unique UMIs. In-frame beta chains were kept once TCRdb had trimmed the public reads at Q25 with fastp and called clones with MiXCR. Identical CDR3 proteins give one entry, which carries the most common genes and DNA. None of the V and J calls come from the authors' own analysis; TCRdb made them. For this sample the table gives approximately 74,000 distinct CDR3 sequences, of which around 5% were detected only once. The ten largest clonotypes hold around 7% of the sample.

These data originate in a study of neurological immune-mediated disorders (dated by TCRdb to the late 2010s). With respect to the entire study: Among the roughly 34 multiple sclerosis patients, relapsing-remitting MS was present in 31 and secondary progressive MS was present in 3. Using UMI-based sequencing, the study compared peripheral blood TCR-beta repertoires from patients with HTLV-I-associated myelopathy (HAM/TSP), patients with multiple sclerosis, and healthy controls. Alongside PBMC samples, the set of 106 TCR-beta libraries contained longitudinal samples, technical triplicates, and paired CD4+ and CD8+ T-cell subsets that had been sorted. The cohort comprised around 70 subjects: some 15 HAM/TSP patients, 35 or so multiple sclerosis patients and about 20 healthy controls.

Libraries from unsorted PBMCs were made from 2 million PBMCs kept in RNAlater at -80 degrees C until RNA extraction. The multiple sclerosis patients were enrolled in a US clinical protocol that evaluated disease progression with magnetic resonance imaging. PBMCs were separated from peripheral blood using Ficoll-Hypaque density gradient centrifugation and then cryopreserved in liquid nitrogen. Results and caveats for the whole study, not just this receptor: Repertoires from 18 of 34 MS patients were grouped by phylogenetic analysis into a cluster of related CDR3 sequences, suggesting a possible repertoire-level signature. No association of the MS cluster with clinical or MRI features was observed, and the need for larger cohorts was stated by the authors. The highest TCR clonal expansion was observed in HAM/TSP patients, whereas the lowest was observed in MS patients, even when compared with healthy controls. No identical CDR3 amino acid sequences were shared among expanded clones across subjects, suggesting private TCR-beta repertoires in all groups.

The specimen was PBMCs. The sequence was collected from a man aged 18 to 29 with multiple sclerosis.

The CDR3 is CAISDLAGGDTQYF. The sequence in DNA is TGTGCCATCAGTGACCTAGCGGGGGGAGATACGCAGTATTTT. The receptor chain draws on TRBV10-3 and TRBJ2-3; 11 of the junction bases match TRBD2. The germline V gene encodes CDR1 ENHRY and CDR2 SYGVKD. The CDR3 measures 14 amino acids from cysteine to phenylalanine. Only the CDR3 DNA stays, 42 bases, in frame from base 1. For this chain, trimming is 3 bases at the V end and 5 bases at the J end, and the number of junction bases without a gene match is 1.